The TCR beta chain under discussion was sequenced for a study of memory CD4+ T cells and cytomegalovirus serostatus (dated by TCRdb to the late 2010s). Study-level background: The roughly 35 healthy Belgian adults in the cohort included 9 who were CMV seropositive and roughly 24 who were CMV seronegative. To replicate a published TCR-based CMV serostatus classifier, the study sequenced CD4+ memory TCRbeta repertoires from a Belgian cohort whose cytomegalovirus serostatus was known. General study outcomes and caveats: Of under 200 previously reported CMV-associated TCRbeta sequences, approximately 64 appeared in the CD4+ memory repertoires, each in one to five individuals. Only CD4+CD45RO+ memory cells were sequenced, in contrast to the original study, in which naive and memory CD4+ and CD8+ populations were covered. On the Belgian cohort, the classifier based on the original framework reached a median bootstrapped AUC of 0.95, with a 95% CI of 0.76-1.00. CMV serostatus prediction reached a median bootstrapped AUC of about 0.94 with the original framework and around 0.91 with a US-trained random forest. The results were interpreted as suggesting that the CMV-associated TCR signature is largely present in the CD4+ memory repertoire.

Genomic DNA was extracted from sorted cells with the Quick-DNA Microprep Kit. Amplification of TCRbeta DNA was done with the immunoSEQ hsTCRbeta kit, following the protocol from the manufacturer. An Illumina MiSeq instrument was used to sequence the TCRbeta libraries. From the authors' description of their analysis: Removing out-of-frame sequences left some 2,200,000 distinct TCRbeta sequences, an average of around 67,000 per individual. Each individual was scored by the count of 150 to 200 previously reported CMV-associated TCRbeta sequences and the total productive distinct TCRbeta count. A beta-binomial model was reimplemented in Python, and random forests from scikit-learn, run with default parameters, were trained on data from the US cohort. Classifier performance on the Belgian cohort was summarized as median AUC with percentile confidence intervals over 10,000 bootstrap iterations. The immuneACCESS repertoire file appears here via TCRdb, limited to in-frame rearrangements. These files lack a portion of the clones; in checked studies, under half of the deficit traces to unresolved V genes, and the cause of the others is not known. V and J calls and clone size are as listed in that table; D and trimming were resolved from the DNA. Within this sample are approximately 52,000 clones, with 60% to 80% of them counted one time only. About 0.8% of the sample is taken by the ten largest.

Points on this clone: Its antigen specificity is not known. It has no much larger one-base neighbor in the sample; base qualities were not kept.

CDR3 length: 17 amino acids, cysteine to phenylalanine. Only the CDR3 portion is preserved as DNA: 51 bases, with reading frame beginning at the first base. The germline V gene (reference sequence) specifies PRHDT as CDR1 and FYEKMQ as CDR2. V ends up 1 base short and J 0 bases short, with an unmatched junction base count of 8. Single viable CD3+CD4+CD8-CD45RO+ cells were sorted as memory CD4+ T cells on a FACSAria II. CMV serostatus was assessed using a Roche Elecsys assay, by which serum IgG against CMV pp150, pp28, p38 and p52 was detected. Following thawing, total CD4+ T cells were enriched through positive selection using CD4 magnetic microbeads. The samples came from a different study that was designed specifically to examine the CD4+ T cell memory repertoire. Peripheral blood mononuclear cells were isolated and cryopreserved according to standard operating procedures, and serum was kept at -80 degrees C. CD3-PerCP (BW264/56), CD4-APC (RPA-T4), CD45RO-PE (UCHT1) and CD8-Pacific Orange (3B5) antibodies were used for staining, and non-viable cells were excluded with Sytox blue.

The chain is assembled from TRBV13 and TRBJ2-7; 8 bases in between match TRBD2. The TCR was taken from an adult in good health and CMV-seronegative. The sample comprised memory CD4+ T cells from blood. The sequence in DNA is TGTGCCAGCAGCTTAGACGGGCGGGGGGCCCTCTCCTACGAGCAGTACTTC. Translated, this is CASSLDGRGALSYEQYF.